A single sample gave rise to the 8 T cell receptor beta chains below, sequenced in a study of tumor-infiltrating lymphocytes in primary liver carcinoma (dated 2017 in TCRdb). Data came from an Illumina HiSeq 2500. A constant-region primer and ProtoScript II reverse transcriptase were used to reverse-transcribe TCRbeta-specific cDNA from roughly 480 ng total RNA. TCRbeta libraries were built with three nested multiplex PCR rounds, a slightly modified ARM-PCR procedure. Each of the first two PCR rounds ran for approximately 10 cycles and used multiplex TRBV1-TRBV30 forward primers together with a Cbeta reverse primer. TCRdb reprocessed the public reads (quality trimming at Q25 with fastp, clone calling with MiXCR) and kept in-frame beta chains. A single entry per CDR3 protein holds the most common genes and DNA from its merged rows. Recorded for this sample are about 44,000 distinct CDR3 sequences; about 75% of them occurred a single time. The leading ten clones occupy 35% to 45% of the sample.

Total RNA and DNA were co-extracted from around 18-30 mg of bulk tissue with the AllPrep DNA/RNA mini kit, without cell sorting. Sequencing used tumor-adjacent normal liver tissue. These receptor sequences come from a woman aged 25 to 39 with primary liver carcinoma and hepatitis B virus infection.

This clonotype showed up just a few times. CDR3 nucleotide sequence: TGTGCCAGCAGTGAGAGAGGGGCGACCCAGTACTTC. Amino acid sequence: CASSERGATQYF. The chain couples TRBV6-1 to TRBJ2-5; D might be TRBD1 or TRBD2, each matching 5 bases. Trimming pared 3 bases from V and 7 bases from J, leaving 9 bases between. Germline lookup yields CDR1 MNHNS and CDR2 SASEGT. The CDR3 loop spans 12 amino acids.

In its sample, this clonotype was seen a few times. This clone may be a read error of a much larger clone one base away. This rearrangement joins TRBV5-4 to TRBJ2-1, with 9 bases lining up with TRBD2. This CDR3 has 15 amino acids. Germline V lookup: CDR1 SGHNT, CDR2 YYREEE (reference sequence). CDR3 bases: TGTGCCAGCAGCTCAAGACTAGCGGCCCATTTTGAGCAGTCCTTC. Translated, it gives CASSSRLAAHFEQSF.

Comments on this clonotype: A junction end diverges from the germline sequence, so it may reflect a read error. V usage is TRBV6-2 or TRBV6-3 and J usage is TRBJ2-1; 8 nucleotides match TRBD2. The CDR3 has 18 amino acids. Germline CDR1 and CDR2: MNHEY and SVGEGT. The CDR3 nucleotides are TGTACCAGCAGGGCACCGGGACTATCGGGAGGGCATAACAATGAGCAGTTCTTC. Amino acid sequence: CTSRAPGLSGGHNNEQFF.

Comment on this clonotype: It is likely a read error, because the conserved phenylalanine at the end of the CDR3 is missing. Here the CDR3 DNA reads TGTGCCAGCAGTTACGGGGGCAGCGGAAGAGGAGCTAAAGCTTTCCTT. Amino acids: CASSYGGSGRGAKAFL. The J gene is TRBJ1-1, the V gene TRBV6-5; tentative D call: TRBD1 (6 bases). The CDR3 extends over 16 amino acids. Germline V gene sequence: CDR1 MNHEY, CDR2 SVGAGI. V lost 2 bases and J lost 9, with 22 bases in between.

The rearrangement uses TRBV21-1 and TRBJ2-3. TRBV21-1 constitutes a pseudogene. The CDR3 has 16 amino acids. CDR3: CASSKALCQAIDTRYF. As DNA, the CDR3 is TGTGCCAGCAGCAAAGCTCTGTGCCAAGCCATAGATACGCGGTATTTT.

As to this clonotype: One junction end disagrees with the germline gene, perhaps due to a read error. This chain joins TRBV12-3 or TRBV12-4 and TRBJ1-1, with a possible D match to TRBD1 (6 bases). This CDR3 contains 14 residues. The CDR3 region has the DNA TGTGCCAGCAGTTTTCAGGGGATAAGGACTGAACCTTTCTTT. It is translated as CASSFQGIRTEPFF.

This clonotype came up a few times. The CDR3 does not close with the conserved phenylalanine or tryptophan, likely indicating a read error. The chain employs TRBV28 and TRBJ2-2; 10 nucleotides line up with TRBD1. CDR1 MDHEN and CDR2 SYDVKM come from the germline V gene. CDR3 length: 16 residues. The trim removed 2 bases at V and 4 bases at J, leaving 4 bases unmatched. CDR3 region: CASSLLRDRGTGELFL. CDR3 DNA: TGTGCCAGCAGTTTACTCCGGGACAGGGGCACCGGGGAGCTGTTTTTA.

Note on this clonotype: The CDR3 does not close with the conserved phenylalanine or tryptophan, likely indicating a read error. This chain joins TRBV6-6 and TRBJ2-1; D is unclear. Germline CDR1 and CDR2: MNHNY and SVGAGI (reference sequence). CDR3 length: 12 residues. The CDR3 coding sequence is TGTGTCAGCAGTTACGAAGCCAATGAGCAGTTCTTG. Translation gives CVSSYEANEQFL.